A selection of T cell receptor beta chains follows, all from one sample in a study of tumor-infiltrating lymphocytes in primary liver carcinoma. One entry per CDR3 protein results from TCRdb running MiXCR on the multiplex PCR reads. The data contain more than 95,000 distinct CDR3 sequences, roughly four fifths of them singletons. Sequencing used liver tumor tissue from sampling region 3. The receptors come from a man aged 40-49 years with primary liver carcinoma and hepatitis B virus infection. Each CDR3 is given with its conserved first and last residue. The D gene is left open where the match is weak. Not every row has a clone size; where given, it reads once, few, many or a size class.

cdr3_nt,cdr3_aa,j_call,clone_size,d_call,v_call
TGTACCAGCAGTTACCAGGAGGTCTTCTACGAGCAGTACTTC,CTSSYQEVFYEQYF,TRBJ2-7,.,.,TRBV6-6
TGCGCCAGCCGAACTGGCGGGAGTGGGAATGAGCAGTTCTTC,CASRTGGSGNEQFF,TRBJ2-1,once,TRBD2,TRBV5-1
TGTGCCAGCATTCCGTCGGGTTTCGGCGAGCAGTACTTC,CASIPSGFGEQYF,TRBJ2-7,once,.,TRBV28
TGCGCCAGCAGCAAGCTGGGAGACACCTGGGAGCTGTTTTTT,CASSKLGDTWELFF,TRBJ2-2,once,.,TRBV4-1
TGTGTCTGCAGCTTAGGGGACCTGGGAAGGGGCAATGAGCAGTTCTTC,CVCSLGDLGRGNEQFF,TRBJ2-1,.,.,TRBV13
TGCAGCGCAAAGGGTAGTACCCCCACAGATAGGCAGTATTTT,CSAKGSTPTDRQYF,TRBJ2-3,.,.,TRBV29-1
TGCAGCGGACTACAGTGTCTCGATGAGCAGTTCTTT,CSGLQCLDEQFF,TRBJ2-1,.,.,TRBV29-1
TGTGCCAGCAGTACGACCACAGAGGGAGGCGGCAATGAGCAGTTCTTC,CASSTTTEGGGNEQFF,TRBJ2-1,.,.,TRBV6-6
TGTGCCAGCAGTTACCTCGGGACTAGCGGGAGGATCAAGCAGTACTTC,CASSYLGTSGRIKQYF,TRBJ2-7,.,TRBD2,TRBV6-5
TGTGCCAGCAGCCCCCTGTCAGACCCATGGGTGACCCAGTACTTC,CASSPLSDPWVTQYF,TRBJ2-5,.,.,TRBV11-2